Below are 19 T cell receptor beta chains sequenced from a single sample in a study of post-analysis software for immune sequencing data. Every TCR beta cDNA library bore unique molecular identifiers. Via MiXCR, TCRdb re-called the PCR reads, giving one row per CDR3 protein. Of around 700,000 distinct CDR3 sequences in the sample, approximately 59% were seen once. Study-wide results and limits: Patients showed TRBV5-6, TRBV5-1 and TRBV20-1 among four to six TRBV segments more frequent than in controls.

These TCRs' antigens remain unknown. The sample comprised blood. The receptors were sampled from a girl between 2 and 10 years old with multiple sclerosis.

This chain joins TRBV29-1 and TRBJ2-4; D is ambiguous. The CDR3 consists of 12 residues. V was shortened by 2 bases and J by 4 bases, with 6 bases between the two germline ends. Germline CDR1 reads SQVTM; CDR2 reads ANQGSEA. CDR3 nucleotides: TGCAGCGTTGAATTACAGAAAAACATTCAGTACTTC. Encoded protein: CSVELQKNIQYF.

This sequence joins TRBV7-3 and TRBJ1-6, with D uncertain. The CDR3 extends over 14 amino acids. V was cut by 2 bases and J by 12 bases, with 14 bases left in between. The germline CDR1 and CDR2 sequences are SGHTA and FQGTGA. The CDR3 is CASSLRSTVGPLHF. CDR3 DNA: TGTGCCAGCAGCTTACGATCAACGGTGGGACCCCTCCACTTT.

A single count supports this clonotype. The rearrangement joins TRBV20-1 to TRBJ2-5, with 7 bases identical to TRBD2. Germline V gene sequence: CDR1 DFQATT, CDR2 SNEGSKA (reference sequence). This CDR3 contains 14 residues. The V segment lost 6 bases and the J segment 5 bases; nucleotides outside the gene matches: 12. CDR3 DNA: TGCAGTGCCTTCGGAGGAGCGGGGAGGGAGACCCAGTACTTC. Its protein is CSAFGGAGRETQYF.

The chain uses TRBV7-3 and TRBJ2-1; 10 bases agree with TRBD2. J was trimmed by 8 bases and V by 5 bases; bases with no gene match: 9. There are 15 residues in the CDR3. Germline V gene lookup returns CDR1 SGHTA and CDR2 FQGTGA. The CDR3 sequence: CASSLLAGVKHEQFF. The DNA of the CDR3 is TGTGCCAGCAGCCTCCTAGCGGGAGTAAAACATGAGCAGTTCTTC.

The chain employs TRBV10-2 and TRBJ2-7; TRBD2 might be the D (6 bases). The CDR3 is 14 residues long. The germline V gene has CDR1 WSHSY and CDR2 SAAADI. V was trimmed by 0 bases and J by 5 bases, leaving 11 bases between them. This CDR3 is CASSESRGIHEQYF. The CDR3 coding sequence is TGCGCCAGCAGTGAGTCACGGGGGATCCACGAGCAGTACTTC.

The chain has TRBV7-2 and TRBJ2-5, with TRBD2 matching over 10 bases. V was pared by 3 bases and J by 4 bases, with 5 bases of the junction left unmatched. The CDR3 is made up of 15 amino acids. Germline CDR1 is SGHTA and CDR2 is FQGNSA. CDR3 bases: TGTGCCAGCAGCTTTCAAGCGGGAGGGGGAGAGACCCAGTACTTC. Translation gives CASSFQAGGGETQYF.

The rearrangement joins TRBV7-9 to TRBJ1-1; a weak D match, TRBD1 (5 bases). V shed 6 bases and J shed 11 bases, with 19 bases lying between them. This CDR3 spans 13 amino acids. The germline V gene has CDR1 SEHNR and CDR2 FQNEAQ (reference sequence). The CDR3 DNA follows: TGTGCCAGCAGGCAGGGTACGACCTTCGTTGCTTTCTTT. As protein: CASRQGTTFVAFF.

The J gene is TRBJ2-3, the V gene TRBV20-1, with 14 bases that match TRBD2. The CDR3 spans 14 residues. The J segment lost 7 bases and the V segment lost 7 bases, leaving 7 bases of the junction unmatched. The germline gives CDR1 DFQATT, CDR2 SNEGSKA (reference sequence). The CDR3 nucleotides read TGCAGTGTTCGACTAGCGGGGGGGCTCCATACGCAGTATTTT. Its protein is CSVRLAGGLHTQYF.

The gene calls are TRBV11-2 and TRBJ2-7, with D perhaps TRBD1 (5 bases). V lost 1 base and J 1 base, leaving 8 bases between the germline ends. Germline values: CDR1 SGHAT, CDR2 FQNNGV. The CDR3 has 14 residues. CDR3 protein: CASSLGGKSYEQYF. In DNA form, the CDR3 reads TGTGCCAGCAGCTTAGGGGGCAAATCCTACGAGCAGTACTTC. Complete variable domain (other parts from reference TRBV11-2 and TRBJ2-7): EAGVAQSPRYKIIEKRQSVAFWCNPISGHATLYWYQQILGQGPKLLIQFQNNGVVDDSQLPKDRFSAERLKGVDSTLKIQPAKLEDSAVYLCASSLGGKSYEQYFGPGTRLTVT.

CDR3 bases: TGTGCCATCGGAAAGGGAGGGATTGAAAAACTGTTTTTT. Translated: CAIGKGGIEKLFF. The chain employs TRBV10-3 and TRBJ1-4; D not resolved. The CDR3 extends over 13 amino acids. Trimming removed 8 bases at V and 7 bases at J, with 14 bases between. The V gene's germline CDR1 is ENHRY and CDR2 SYGVKD.

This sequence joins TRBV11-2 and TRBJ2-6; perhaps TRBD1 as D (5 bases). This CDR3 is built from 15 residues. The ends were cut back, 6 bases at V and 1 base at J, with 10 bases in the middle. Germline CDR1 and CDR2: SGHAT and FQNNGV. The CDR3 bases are TGTGCCAGCAGGCGGCAGGGTTCTGGGGCCAACGTCCTGACTTTC. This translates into CASRRQGSGANVLTF.

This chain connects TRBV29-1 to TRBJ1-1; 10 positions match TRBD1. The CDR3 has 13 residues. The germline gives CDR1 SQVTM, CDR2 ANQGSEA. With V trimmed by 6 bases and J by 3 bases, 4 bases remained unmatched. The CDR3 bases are TGCAGCGTGTCGGGACAGGGGTACACTGAAGCTTTCTTT. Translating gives CSVSGQGYTEAFF.

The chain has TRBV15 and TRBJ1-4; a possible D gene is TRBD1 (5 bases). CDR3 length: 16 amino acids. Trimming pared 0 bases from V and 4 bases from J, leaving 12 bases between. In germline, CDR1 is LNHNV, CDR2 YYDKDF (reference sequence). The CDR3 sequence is CATSREGTGDNEKLFF. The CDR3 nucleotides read TGTGCCACCAGCAGAGAAGGGACGGGTGATAATGAAAAACTGTTTTTT.

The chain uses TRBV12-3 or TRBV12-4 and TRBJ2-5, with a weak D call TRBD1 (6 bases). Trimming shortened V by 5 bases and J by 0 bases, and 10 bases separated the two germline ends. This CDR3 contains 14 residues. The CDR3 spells CASSIWTDQETQYF. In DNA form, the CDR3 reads TGTGCCAGCAGTATATGGACAGACCAAGAGACCCAGTACTTC.

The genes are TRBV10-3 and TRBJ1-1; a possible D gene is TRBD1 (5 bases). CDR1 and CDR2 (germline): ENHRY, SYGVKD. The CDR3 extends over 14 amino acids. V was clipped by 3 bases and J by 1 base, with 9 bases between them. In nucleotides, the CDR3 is TGTGCCATCAGTGACCCTACAGGGAACACTGAAGCTTTCTTT. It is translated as CAISDPTGNTEAFF.

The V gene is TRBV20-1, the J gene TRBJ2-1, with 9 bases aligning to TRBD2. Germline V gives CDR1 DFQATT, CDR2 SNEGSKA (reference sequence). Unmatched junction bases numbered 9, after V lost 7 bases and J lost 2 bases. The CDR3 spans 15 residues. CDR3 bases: TGCAGTGTCAGAGGCGGGAGGGCCACCTACAATGAGCAGTTCTTC. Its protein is CSVRGGRATYNEQFF.

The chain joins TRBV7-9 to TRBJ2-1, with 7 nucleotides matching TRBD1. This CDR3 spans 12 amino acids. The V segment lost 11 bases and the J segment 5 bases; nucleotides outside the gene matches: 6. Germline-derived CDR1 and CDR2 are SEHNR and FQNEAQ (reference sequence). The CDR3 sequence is CALYGTDNEQFF. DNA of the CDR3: TGTGCCCTTTACGGGACAGACAATGAGCAGTTCTTC.

The CDR3 loop is CASRSFQAAINEQFF. The CDR3 bases are TGTGCCAGCAGATCCTTTCAGGCAGCGATCAATGAGCAGTTCTTC. This chain joins TRBV7-2 and TRBJ2-1, with D unresolved. The V end was cut by 6 bases, the J end by 6 bases, with 18 bases between. Germline V gene lookup returns CDR1 SGHTA and CDR2 FQGNSA. The CDR3 is made up of 15 amino acids.

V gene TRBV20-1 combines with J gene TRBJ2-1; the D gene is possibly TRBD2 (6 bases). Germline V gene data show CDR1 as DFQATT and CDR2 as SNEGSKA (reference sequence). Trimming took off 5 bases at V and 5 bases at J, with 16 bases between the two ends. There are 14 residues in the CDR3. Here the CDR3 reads CSAATSPTHNEQFF. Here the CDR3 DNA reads TGCAGTGCTGCCACTAGCCCAACCCACAATGAGCAGTTCTTC.